Listed below are T cell receptor beta chains from one sample, sequenced in a study of blood T cell repertoires in COVID-19. The repertoire was sequenced with immunoSEQ multiplex PCR; TCRdb's copy has only in-frame clones and lacks some. The sample carries about 370,000 clones, around 92% recorded once. The sequencing sample was made of PBMCs or T cells enriched from blood (not recorded which). The source is a woman in her twenties or thirties who had recovered from COVID-19. The CDR3 runs from the conserved cysteine through the conserved F or W. Fields, in order: clone size, J gene, V gene, D gene, CDR3 protein, CDR3 DNA. The D gene is left open where the match is weak. Size values are once, few and many counts, or a class for expanded clones, and some rows have none.

clone_size: NA; j_call: TRBJ1-2; v_call: TRBV19; d_call: NA; cdr3_aa: CASSVGQGRAGYTF; cdr3_nt: TGTGCCAGTAGTGTTGGACAAGGACGGGCTGGCTACACCTTC
clone_size: NA; j_call: TRBJ2-2; v_call: TRBV19; d_call: TRBD1; cdr3_aa: CASSIRTGTGSGELFF; cdr3_nt: TGTGCCAGTAGTATCCGAACCGGGACAGGGAGCGGGGAGCTGTTTTTT
clone_size: NA; j_call: TRBJ2-2; v_call: TRBV5-8; d_call: NA; cdr3_aa: CASSSRQDRVTGELFF; cdr3_nt: TGTGCCAGCAGCTCGAGACAGGATCGAGTGACCGGGGAGCTGTTTTTT
clone_size: NA; j_call: TRBJ2-6; v_call: TRBV14; d_call: NA; cdr3_aa: CASSPTLFQGRANVLTF; cdr3_nt: TGTGCCAGCAGCCCGACCTTGTTTCAGGGCAGGGCCAACGTCCTGACTTTC
clone_size: NA; j_call: TRBJ2-3; v_call: TRBV7-3; d_call: NA; cdr3_aa: CASSPPDKQTGFSADTQYF; cdr3_nt: TGTGCCAGCAGCCCACCCGATAAACAAACAGGGTTTAGCGCAGATACGCAGTATTTT
clone_size: NA; j_call: TRBJ1-1; v_call: TRBV28; d_call: NA; cdr3_aa: CASSLLHAEAFF; cdr3_nt: TGTGCCAGCAGTTTATTACACGCTGAAGCTTTCTTT
clone_size: NA; j_call: TRBJ1-2; v_call: TRBV5-1; d_call: NA; cdr3_aa: CASSLASVNYGYTF; cdr3_nt: TGCGCCAGCAGCTTGGCAAGCGTTAACTATGGCTACACCTTC
clone_size: NA; j_call: TRBJ2-7; v_call: TRBV7-9; d_call: NA; cdr3_aa: CASSQNHYEQYF; cdr3_nt: TGTGCCAGCAGCCAAAATCACTACGAGCAGTACTTC
clone_size: NA; j_call: TRBJ1-5; v_call: TRBV2; d_call: TRBD1; cdr3_aa: CASKSRGFDQPQHF; cdr3_nt: TGTGCCAGCAAAAGCAGGGGGTTTGATCAGCCCCAGCATTTT
clone_size: few; j_call: TRBJ2-1; v_call: TRBV7-2; d_call: NA; cdr3_aa: CASSSQGGSSYNEQFF; cdr3_nt: TGTGCCAGCAGCTCCCAAGGGGGAAGCTCCTACAATGAGCAGTTCTTC
clone_size: NA; j_call: TRBJ2-7; v_call: TRBV7-8; d_call: NA; cdr3_aa: CASSQYQGPSYEQYF; cdr3_nt: TGTGCCAGCAGCCAATACCAGGGGCCTTCCTACGAGCAGTACTTC
clone_size: NA; j_call: TRBJ2-1; v_call: TRBV29-1; d_call: TRBD1; cdr3_aa: CSVAEDRYNEQFF; cdr3_nt: TGCAGCGTTGCGGAGGACAGGTACAATGAGCAGTTCTTC
clone_size: once; j_call: TRBJ1-2; v_call: TRBV12-3/TRBV12-4; d_call: NA; cdr3_aa: CASSLLRDYGYTF; cdr3_nt: TGTGCCAGCAGTTTATTGAGGGACTATGGCTACACCTTC
clone_size: NA; j_call: TRBJ1-1; v_call: TRBV30; d_call: TRBD1; cdr3_aa: CAWSVLQGGTEAFF; cdr3_nt: TGTGCCTGGAGTGTTCTACAGGGGGGCACTGAAGCTTTCTTT